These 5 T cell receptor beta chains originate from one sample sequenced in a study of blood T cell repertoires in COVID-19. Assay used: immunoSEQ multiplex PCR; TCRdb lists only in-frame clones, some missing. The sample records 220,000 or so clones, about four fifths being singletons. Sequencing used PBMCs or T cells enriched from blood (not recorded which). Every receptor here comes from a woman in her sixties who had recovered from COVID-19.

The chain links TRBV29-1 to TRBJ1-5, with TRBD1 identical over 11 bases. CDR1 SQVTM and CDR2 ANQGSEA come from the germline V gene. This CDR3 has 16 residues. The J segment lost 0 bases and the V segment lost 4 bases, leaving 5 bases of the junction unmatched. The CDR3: CSVGTGQGDSNQPQHF. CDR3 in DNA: TGCAGCGTTGGTACGGGACAGGGGGATAGCAATCAGCCCCAGCATTTT.

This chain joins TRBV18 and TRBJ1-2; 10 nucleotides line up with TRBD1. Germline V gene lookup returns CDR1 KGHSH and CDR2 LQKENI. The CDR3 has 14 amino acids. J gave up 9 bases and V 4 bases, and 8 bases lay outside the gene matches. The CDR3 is CASSRGTGADSYTF. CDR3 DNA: TGTGCCAGCTCACGTGGGACAGGGGCTGATAGCTACACCTTC.

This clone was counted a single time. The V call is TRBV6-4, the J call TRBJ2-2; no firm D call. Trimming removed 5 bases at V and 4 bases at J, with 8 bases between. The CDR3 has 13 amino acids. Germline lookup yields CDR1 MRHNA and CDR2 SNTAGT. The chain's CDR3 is CASSPEITGELFF. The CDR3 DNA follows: TGTGCCAGCAGTCCAGAAATCACCGGGGAGCTGTTTTTT.

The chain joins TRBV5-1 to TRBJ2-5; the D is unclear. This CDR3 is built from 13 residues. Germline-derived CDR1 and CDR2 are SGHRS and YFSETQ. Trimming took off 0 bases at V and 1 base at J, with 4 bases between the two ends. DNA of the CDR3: TGCGCCAGCAGCTTGGGGCCCCAAGAGACCCAGTACTTC. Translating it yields CASSLGPQETQYF.

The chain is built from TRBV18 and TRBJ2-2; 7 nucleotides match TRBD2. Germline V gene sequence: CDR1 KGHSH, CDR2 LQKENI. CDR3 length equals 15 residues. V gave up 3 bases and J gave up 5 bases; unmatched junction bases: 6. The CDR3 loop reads CASSPSIGGTGELFF. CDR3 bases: TGTGCCAGCTCACCGTCTATCGGGGGGACCGGGGAGCTGTTTTTT.